Below, 9 T cell receptor beta chains from the same sample are listed, as sequenced in a study of blood T cell repertoires in COVID-19. Assay: immunoSEQ multiplex PCR; the TCRdb copy retains only in-frame clones and omits some. The sample records some 430,000 clones, less than 95% being singletons. Input material: PBMCs or T cells enriched from blood (not recorded which). Every receptor here comes from a young man who had recovered from COVID-19.

The chain employs TRBV18 and TRBJ2-3; D call uncertain. The CDR3 has 14 residues. The germline CDR1 and CDR2 sequences are KGHSH and LQKENI. V lost 3 bases to trimming and J lost 0 bases, with 7 bases between them. The CDR3 sequence: CASSPAVSTDTQYF. The DNA of the CDR3 is TGTGCCAGCTCACCGGCGGTTAGCACAGATACGCAGTATTTT.

This clone was counted once. The chain combines TRBV3-1 (or the pseudogene TRBV3-2) with TRBJ1-2, with no clear D. Trimming removed 5 bases from V and 7 bases from J, with 17 bases in between. This CDR3 is built from 14 residues. Germline V gives CDR1 LGHDT, CDR2 YNNKEL (reference sequence). This chain's CDR3 is CASSTNERTGGYTF. In DNA form, the CDR3 reads TGTGCCAGCAGCACGAATGAAAGGACTGGTGGCTACACCTTC.

Only one count was recorded for this clone. The J gene is TRBJ2-2, the V gene TRBV10-3, with TRBD2 identical over 14 bases. J was trimmed by 7 bases and V by 6 bases; bases with no gene match: 1. CDR3 size: 14 residues. Per the germline V gene, CDR1 is ENHRY and CDR2 is SYGVKD. The CDR3 sequence is CAIRGLAGDGELFF. CDR3 in DNA: TGTGCCATCAGGGGACTAGCGGGAGACGGGGAGCTGTTTTTT.

The V call is TRBV5-1, the J call TRBJ2-1, with 7 bases identical to TRBD1. The germline CDR1 and CDR2 sequences are SGHRS and YFSETQ. V dropped 5 bases and J dropped 1; count of bases not matched to a gene: 0. The CDR3 is made up of 13 amino acids. The CDR3 loop is CASRTGSYNEQFF. CDR3 nucleotides: TGCGCCAGCAGGACAGGGTCCTACAATGAGCAGTTCTTC.

The chain links TRBV10-2 to TRBJ2-1; a possible D gene is TRBD1 (6 bases). CDR1 is WSHSY and CDR2 is SAAADI in the germline V gene. Trimming took off 10 bases at V and 4 bases at J, with 17 bases between the two ends. The CDR3 length is 14 residues. As DNA, the CDR3 is TGCGCCACCCAAAGGGGGATCGGTTACAATGAGCAGTTCTTC. This codes for CATQRGIGYNEQFF.

V gene TRBV7-9 combines with J gene TRBJ1-1; TRBD1 aligns across 7 bases. Germline V gene lookup returns CDR1 SEHNR and CDR2 FQNEAQ (reference sequence). V dropped 5 bases and J dropped 5; count of bases not matched to a gene: 17. The CDR3 is 17 amino acids. DNA for the CDR3: TGTGCCAGCAGCGACTTATACGCGAGGACAGGCCGAACTGAAGCTTTCTTT. This codes for CASSDLYARTGRTEAFF. The entire variable domain, with the rest obtained from reference TRBV7-9 and TRBJ1-1, is as follows: DTGVSQNPRHKITKRGQNVTFRCDPISEHNRLYWYRQTLGQGPEFLTYFQNEAQLEKSRLLSDRFSAERPKGSFSTLEIQRTEQGDSAMYLCASSDLYARTGRTEAFFGQGTRLTVV.

This rearrangement joins TRBV5-1 to TRBJ2-7; TRBD1 might be the D (6 bases). V was cut by 0 bases and J by 4 bases, with 11 bases left in between. There are 14 residues in the CDR3. Germline lookup yields CDR1 SGHRS and CDR2 YFSETQ. CDR3 DNA sequence: TGCGCCAGCAGCTTGGCCCCAGGGGAGTACGAGCAGTACTTC. It encodes CASSLAPGEYEQYF.

The chain has TRBV27 and TRBJ1-4; the match to TRBD1 covers 7 bases. The CDR3 covers 14 residues. CDR1 is MNHEY and CDR2 is SMNVEV in the germline V gene (reference sequence). V was pared by 4 bases and J by 7 bases, with 6 bases of the junction left unmatched. The CDR3: CASSSTGYPEKLFF. The CDR3 region has the DNA TGTGCCAGCAGTTCGACAGGGTATCCTGAAAAACTGTTTTTT.

This sequence joins TRBV24-1 and TRBJ1-1, with a possible D match to TRBD1 (5 bases). Germline values: CDR1 KGHDR, CDR2 SFDVKD. Trimming left V 8 bases short and J 4 bases short, with 13 bases between. The CDR3 consists of 13 residues. The CDR3 DNA follows: TGTGCCACCATATCAGGGAAGGGCACTGAAGCTTTCTTT. Encoded protein: CATISGKGTEAFF.